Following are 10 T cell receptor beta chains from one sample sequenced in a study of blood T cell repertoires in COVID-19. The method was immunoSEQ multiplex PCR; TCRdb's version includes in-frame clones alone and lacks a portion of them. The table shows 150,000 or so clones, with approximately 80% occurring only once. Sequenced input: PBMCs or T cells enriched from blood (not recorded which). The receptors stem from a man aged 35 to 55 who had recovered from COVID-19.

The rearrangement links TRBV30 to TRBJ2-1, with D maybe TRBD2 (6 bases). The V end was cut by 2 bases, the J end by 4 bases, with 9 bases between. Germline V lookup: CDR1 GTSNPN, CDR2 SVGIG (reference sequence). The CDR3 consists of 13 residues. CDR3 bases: TGTGCCTGGAGTCAGGACTATTACAATGAGCAGTTCTTC. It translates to CAWSQDYYNEQFF.

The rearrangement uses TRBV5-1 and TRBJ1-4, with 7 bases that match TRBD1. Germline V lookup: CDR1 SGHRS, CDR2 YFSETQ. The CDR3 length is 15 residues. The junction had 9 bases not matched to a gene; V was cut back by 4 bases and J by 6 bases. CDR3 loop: CASSPDRAGDEKLFF. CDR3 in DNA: TGCGCCAGCAGCCCAGACAGGGCTGGGGATGAAAAACTGTTTTTT.

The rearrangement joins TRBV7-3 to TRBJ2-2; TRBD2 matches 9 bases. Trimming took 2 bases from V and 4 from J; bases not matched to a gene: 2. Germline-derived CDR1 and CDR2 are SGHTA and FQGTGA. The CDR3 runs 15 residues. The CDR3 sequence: CASSLGSGGTGELFF. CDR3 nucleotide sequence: TGTGCCAGCAGCTTAGGTAGCGGGGGCACCGGGGAGCTGTTTTTT.

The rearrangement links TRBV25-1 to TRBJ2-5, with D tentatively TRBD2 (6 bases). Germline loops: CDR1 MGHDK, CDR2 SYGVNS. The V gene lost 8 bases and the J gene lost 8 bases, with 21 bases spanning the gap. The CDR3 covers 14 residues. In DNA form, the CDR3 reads TGTGCCAGCGTTGAGAGGGTCGTGGGGGGAACCCAGTACTTC. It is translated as CASVERVVGGTQYF.

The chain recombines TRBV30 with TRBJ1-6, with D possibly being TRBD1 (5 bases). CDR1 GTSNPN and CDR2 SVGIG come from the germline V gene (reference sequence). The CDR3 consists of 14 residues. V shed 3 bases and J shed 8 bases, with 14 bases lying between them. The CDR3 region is CAWSPGGKDSPLHF. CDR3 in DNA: TGTGCCTGGAGCCCGGGGGGAAAGGATTCACCCCTCCACTTT.

As DNA, the CDR3 is TGTGCCAGTAGTATCGCAGCTAGCGGGGGGAGCACAGATACGCAGTATTTT. This sequence encodes CASSIAASGGSTDTQYF. This chain connects TRBV19 to TRBJ2-3, with 11 bases identical to TRBD2. Germline-derived CDR1 and CDR2 are LNHDA and SQIVND (reference sequence). The CDR3 spans 17 residues. Losses at the gene ends were 3 bases for V and 0 bases for J; bases not matched to a gene: 5.

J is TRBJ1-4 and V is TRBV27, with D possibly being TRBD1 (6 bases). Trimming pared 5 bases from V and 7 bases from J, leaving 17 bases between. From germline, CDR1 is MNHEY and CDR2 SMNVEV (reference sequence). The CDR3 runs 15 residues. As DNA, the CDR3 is TGTGCCAGCAGTCCGCCGGACAGCAGATTTGAAAAACTGTTTTTT. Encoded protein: CASSPPDSRFEKLFF.

CDR3 loop: CAWGTGTRSTGELFF. The CDR3, as DNA: TGTGCCTGGGGAACAGGCACGAGAAGCACCGGGGAGCTGTTTTTT. The V gene is TRBV30, the J gene TRBJ2-2; a weak D match, TRBD1 (5 bases). Germline lookup yields CDR1 GTSNPN and CDR2 SVGIG (reference sequence). Trimming took off 5 bases at V and 4 bases at J, with 17 bases between the two ends. The CDR3 sequence is 15 residues long.

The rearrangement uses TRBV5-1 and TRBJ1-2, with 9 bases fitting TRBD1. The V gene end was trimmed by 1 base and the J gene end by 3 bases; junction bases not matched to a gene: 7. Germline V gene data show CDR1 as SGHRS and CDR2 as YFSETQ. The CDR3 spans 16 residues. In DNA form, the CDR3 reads TGCGCCAGCAGCTTGCGTGGACAGGGGTACGACTATGGCTACACCTTC. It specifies CASSLRGQGYDYGYTF.

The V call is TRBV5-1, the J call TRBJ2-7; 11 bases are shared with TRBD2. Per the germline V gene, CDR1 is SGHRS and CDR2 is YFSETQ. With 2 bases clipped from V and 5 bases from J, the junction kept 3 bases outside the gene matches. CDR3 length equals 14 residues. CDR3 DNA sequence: TGCGCCAGCAGCTTTAGCGGGGGGGCCAACGAGCAGTACTTC. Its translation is CASSFSGGANEQYF.